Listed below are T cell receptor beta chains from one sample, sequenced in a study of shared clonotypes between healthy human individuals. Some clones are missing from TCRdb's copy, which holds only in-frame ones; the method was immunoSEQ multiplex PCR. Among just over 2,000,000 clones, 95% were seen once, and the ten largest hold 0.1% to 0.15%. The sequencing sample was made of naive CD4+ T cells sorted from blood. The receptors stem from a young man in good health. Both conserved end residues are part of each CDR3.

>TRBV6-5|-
CATSGTSYEQYF
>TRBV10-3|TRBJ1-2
CATSEDRGYGYTF
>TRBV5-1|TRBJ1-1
CASSSGETVGRGAFF
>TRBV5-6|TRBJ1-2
CASSLDRGYGYTF
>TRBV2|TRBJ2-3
CASRPGLTGDTQYF
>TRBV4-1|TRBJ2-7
CASSQDVGQHYEQYF
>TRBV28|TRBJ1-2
CASSLGGYGYTF
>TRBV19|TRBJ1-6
CASSIDSGQEYSPLHF
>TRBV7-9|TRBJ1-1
CASSSGQGRGNTEAFF
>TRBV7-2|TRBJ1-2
CASSLVLGNYGYTF
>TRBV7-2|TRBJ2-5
CASSTGLAGVETQYF
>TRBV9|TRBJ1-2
CASSVEGQGSYGYTF
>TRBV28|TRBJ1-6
CASRLDRFNSPLHF
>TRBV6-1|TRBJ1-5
CASSEFGVNQPQHF
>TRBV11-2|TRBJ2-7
CASSFTSGSSYEQYF
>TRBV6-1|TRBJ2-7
CASTRTGSYEQYF
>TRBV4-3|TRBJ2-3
CASSQAGTDTQYF
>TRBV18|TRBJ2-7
CASSPTGTGSIGEQYF
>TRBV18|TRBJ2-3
CASSPRPESTDTQYF
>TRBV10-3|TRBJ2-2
CAISESSGGAPGELFF
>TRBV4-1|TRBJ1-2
CASSPLQGIGYGYTF
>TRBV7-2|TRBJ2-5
CASSSQRAGSQETQYF
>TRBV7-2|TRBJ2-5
CASSAGQAVQTQYF
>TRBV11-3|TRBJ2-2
CASSPTRNTGELFF
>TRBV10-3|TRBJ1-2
CAISEAQGSYGYTF
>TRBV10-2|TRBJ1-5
CASRQGSNQPQHF
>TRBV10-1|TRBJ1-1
CASSERGDTEAFF
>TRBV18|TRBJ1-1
CASSPSGTIEAFF
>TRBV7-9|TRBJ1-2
CASSTIRDSHSRGYTF
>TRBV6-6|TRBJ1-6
CASSYLGRAVPLHF
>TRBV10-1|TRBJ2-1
CASNAGLAGDNEQFF
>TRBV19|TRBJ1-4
CASTGIGGFGEKLFF
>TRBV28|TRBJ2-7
CASSSASVGVEGEQYF
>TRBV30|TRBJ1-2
CAWSARQPNYGYTF
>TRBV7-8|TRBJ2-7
CASSLATGQGYEQYF
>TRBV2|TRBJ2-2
CASSVEAMNTGELFF
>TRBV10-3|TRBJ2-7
CAISESGAYEQYF
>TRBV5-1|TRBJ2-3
CASSPSLFLTSGSTDTQYF
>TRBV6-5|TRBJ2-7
CASRLAGAEEQYF
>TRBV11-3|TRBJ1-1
CASSLDGVNTEAFF
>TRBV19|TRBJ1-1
CASSMALPFTGVNTEAFF
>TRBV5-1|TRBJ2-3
CASSLAPGGDTQYF
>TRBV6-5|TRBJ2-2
CASSRGQGETGELFF
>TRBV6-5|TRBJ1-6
CASSSSGTGDTPLHF
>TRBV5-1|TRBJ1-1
CASTYRGPNTEAFF
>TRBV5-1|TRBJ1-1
CASSPGGTVNTEAFF
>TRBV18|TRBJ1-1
CASSPNRNTEAFF
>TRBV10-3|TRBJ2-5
CAISVAGAQETQYF
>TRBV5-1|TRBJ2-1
CASSRPSGSSYNEQFF
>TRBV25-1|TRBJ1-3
CASSAPGGNGNTIYF
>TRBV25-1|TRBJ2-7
CASSGDRGRGQYF
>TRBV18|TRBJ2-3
CASSSRGDTQYF
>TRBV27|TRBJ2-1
CASSPYDRANEQFF
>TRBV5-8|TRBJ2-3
CASKRGTGGADTQYF
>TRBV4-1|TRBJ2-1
CASSQDMGPSSYNEQFF